These T cell receptor beta chains were read from a single sample in a study of cytomegalovirus exposure and HLA in healthy donors. Assay: immunoSEQ multiplex PCR; the TCRdb copy retains only in-frame clones and omits some. The sample holds about 98,000 clones, roughly 70% seen once. Material: PBMCs. These TCRs come from a middle-aged man in good health and CMV-seronegative. CDR3s include the opening cysteine and the closing phenylalanine or tryptophan. The D gene is left open where the match is weak. Clone size is not always given. Where it is, it says once, few, many or a class for expanded clones.

CDR3 protein: CASSETSGGSYNEQFF; CDR3 DNA: TGTGCCAGCAGCGAGACTAGCGGGGGTTCCTACAATGAGCAGTTCTTC; J gene: TRBJ2-1; D gene: TRBD2; V gene: TRBV7-2; clone size: .
CDR3 protein: CASSQVSEQYF; CDR3 DNA: TGTGCCAGCAGCCAAGTTTCCGAGCAGTACTTC; J gene: TRBJ2-7; D gene: .; V gene: TRBV14; clone size: .
CDR3 protein: CASSTGLAGSEQYF; CDR3 DNA: TGTGCTAGCAGCACGGGACTAGCGGGATCCGAGCAGTACTTC; J gene: TRBJ2-7; D gene: TRBD2; V gene: TRBV7-7; clone size: once
CDR3 protein: CASAQFFEQGWAYEQYF; CDR3 DNA: TGTGCCAGCGCTCAGTTTTTCGAACAGGGGTGGGCGTACGAGCAGTACTTC; J gene: TRBJ2-7; D gene: TRBD1; V gene: TRBV2; clone size: .
CDR3 protein: CASSNEQFGSEQFF; CDR3 DNA: TGTGCCAGCAGTAATGAACAGTTTGGGAGTGAGCAGTTCTTC; J gene: TRBJ2-1; D gene: .; V gene: TRBV27; clone size: .
CDR3 protein: CAISVGTGDYGYTF; CDR3 DNA: TGTGCCATCAGTGTTGGGACAGGGGACTATGGCTACACCTTC; J gene: TRBJ1-2; D gene: TRBD1; V gene: TRBV10-3; clone size: few
CDR3 protein: CASSLIGSTYEQYF; CDR3 DNA: TGTGCCAGCAGCTTAATTGGGAGTACCTACGAGCAGTACTTC; J gene: TRBJ2-7; D gene: .; V gene: TRBV11-2; clone size: .
CDR3 protein: CASSSDPGQNYGYTF; CDR3 DNA: TGTGCCAGCTCATCCGATCCGGGACAGAACTATGGCTACACCTTC; J gene: TRBJ1-2; D gene: TRBD1; V gene: TRBV18; clone size: .
CDR3 protein: CASSLGYMNTEAFF; CDR3 DNA: TGCGCCAGCAGCTTGGGGTACATGAACACTGAAGCTTTCTTT; J gene: TRBJ1-1; D gene: .; V gene: TRBV5-1; clone size: .
CDR3 protein: CASSTGLSKGLFF; CDR3 DNA: TGTGCCAGCAGTACCGGACTGTCTAAAGGACTGTTTTTT; J gene: TRBJ1-4; D gene: .; V gene: TRBV27; clone size: .
CDR3 protein: CASRGAIAERGLNTGELFF; CDR3 DNA: TGTGCCAGCCGAGGCGCGATAGCGGAACGGGGGTTGAACACCGGGGAGCTGTTTTTT; J gene: TRBJ2-2; D gene: .; V gene: TRBV27; clone size: .
CDR3 protein: CASSVGGGWNTEAFF; CDR3 DNA: TGTGCCAGCAGCGTAGGCGGGGGTTGGAACACTGAAGCTTTCTTT; J gene: TRBJ1-1; D gene: .; V gene: TRBV9; clone size: few
CDR3 protein: CASSFQDNTEAFF; CDR3 DNA: TGCGCCAGCAGCTTTCAGGATAACACTGAAGCTTTCTTT; J gene: TRBJ1-1; D gene: .; V gene: TRBV5-1; clone size: .
CDR3 protein: CASSQGIPGNTEAFF; CDR3 DNA: TGTGCCAGCAGCCAAGGAATTCCAGGTAACACTGAAGCTTTCTTT; J gene: TRBJ1-1; D gene: .; V gene: TRBV4-2; clone size: .
CDR3 protein: CASSPRGPRTTDTQYF; CDR3 DNA: TGTGCCAGCAGCCCCCGAGGTCCCCGCACGACAGATACGCAGTATTTT; J gene: TRBJ2-3; D gene: .; V gene: TRBV9; clone size: few
CDR3 protein: CASSQDFKAGVETQYF; CDR3 DNA: TGTGCCAGCAGCCAAGATTTCAAAGCGGGTGTCGAGACCCAGTACTTC; J gene: TRBJ2-5; D gene: .; V gene: TRBV14; clone size: .
CDR3 protein: CASSRRGPAGRSYEQYF; CDR3 DNA: TGTGCCAGCTCCCGTCGTGGGCCAGCGGGACGATCCTACGAGCAGTACTTC; J gene: TRBJ2-7; D gene: TRBD2; V gene: TRBV27; clone size: .
CDR3 protein: CASSKEAGLSYATSGANVLTF; CDR3 DNA: TGTGCCAGCAGCAAAGAGGCAGGGCTCAGCTACGCTACATCTGGGGCCAACGTCCTGACTTTC; J gene: TRBJ2-6; D gene: .; V gene: TRBV21-1; clone size: .
CDR3 protein: CASSSRTGRTTEAFF; CDR3 DNA: TGTGCCAGCAGCTCTCGGACAGGGCGAACGACTGAAGCTTTCTTT; J gene: TRBJ1-1; D gene: TRBD1; V gene: TRBV11-2; clone size: .
CDR3 protein: CASSLAHRTTNTDTQYF; CDR3 DNA: TGTGCCAGCAGCTTAGCGCACCGGACTACTAACACAGATACGCAGTATTTT; J gene: TRBJ2-3; D gene: .; V gene: TRBV7-2; clone size: .
CDR3 protein: CASSPPDRVYEQYF; CDR3 DNA: TGTGCCAGCAGTCCACCGGACAGGGTTTACGAGCAGTACTTC; J gene: TRBJ2-7; D gene: TRBD1; V gene: TRBV25-1; clone size: .
CDR3 protein: CASSLLAGGLETQYF; CDR3 DNA: TGTGCCAGCAGTCTTCTAGCGGGGGGGCTTGAGACCCAGTACTTC; J gene: TRBJ2-5; D gene: TRBD2; V gene: TRBV27; clone size: few
CDR3 protein: CATSRDLLAGFLHEQFF; CDR3 DNA: TGTGCCACCAGCAGAGATCTGCTAGCGGGATTCTTGCATGAGCAGTTCTTC; J gene: TRBJ2-1; D gene: TRBD2; V gene: TRBV15; clone size: few
CDR3 protein: CASSILGVIAEAFF; CDR3 DNA: TGTGCCAGTAGTATCCTAGGGGTTATCGCTGAAGCTTTCTTT; J gene: TRBJ1-1; D gene: .; V gene: TRBV19; clone size: few
CDR3 protein: CASRRNTGELFF; CDR3 DNA: TGCGCCAGCAGGAGGAACACCGGGGAGCTGTTTTTT; J gene: TRBJ2-2; D gene: .; V gene: TRBV10-2; clone size: few
CDR3 protein: CASRKGTIEKLFF; CDR3 DNA: TGTGCCAGCAGAAAAGGGACAATTGAAAAACTGTTTTTT; J gene: TRBJ1-4; D gene: .; V gene: TRBV6-5; clone size: .
CDR3 protein: CATQRGQGNQETQYF; CDR3 DNA: TGTGCCACCCAGCGTGGGCAGGGTAACCAAGAGACCCAGTACTTC; J gene: TRBJ2-5; D gene: .; V gene: TRBV11-1; clone size: .
CDR3 protein: CASSIYGPQHF; CDR3 DNA: TGTGCCAGTAGTATCTACGGGCCCCAGCATTTT; J gene: TRBJ1-5; D gene: .; V gene: TRBV19; clone size: .
CDR3 protein: CASSYQRDPNSYEQYF; CDR3 DNA: TGTGCCAGCAGTTACCAGCGGGACCCCAATTCCTACGAGCAGTACTTC; J gene: TRBJ2-7; D gene: TRBD2; V gene: TRBV28; clone size: .
CDR3 protein: CASSLVPDTEAFF; CDR3 DNA: TGTGCCAGCAGCTTAGTACCAGACACTGAAGCTTTCTTT; J gene: TRBJ1-1; D gene: .; V gene: TRBV11-2; clone size: .
CDR3 protein: CASSVAASSYNEQFF; CDR3 DNA: TGTGCCAGCAGCGTAGCAGCTAGCTCCTACAATGAGCAGTTCTTC; J gene: TRBJ2-1; D gene: .; V gene: TRBV9; clone size: .
CDR3 protein: CASRETGGGLYGYTF; CDR3 DNA: TGTGCCAGCAGAGAGACAGGGGGCGGTCTATATGGCTACACCTTC; J gene: TRBJ1-2; D gene: TRBD1; V gene: TRBV28; clone size: .
CDR3 protein: CASSDLPGGLYNEQFF; CDR3 DNA: TGTGCCAGCAGTGACCTCCCCGGCGGCCTTTACAATGAGCAGTTCTTC; J gene: TRBJ2-1; D gene: .; V gene: TRBV6-4; clone size: .
CDR3 protein: CASRPPGQPNTEAFF; CDR3 DNA: TGTGCCAGTAGACCCCCCGGACAGCCGAACACTGAAGCTTTCTTT; J gene: TRBJ1-1; D gene: .; V gene: TRBV19; clone size: few
CDR3 protein: CASSRVIGGAGAEAFF; CDR3 DNA: TGCGCCAGCAGCCGTGTAATAGGGGGCGCAGGCGCTGAAGCTTTCTTT; J gene: TRBJ1-1; D gene: TRBD1; V gene: TRBV4-3; clone size: .
CDR3 protein: CASSLSRGDEQFF; CDR3 DNA: TGCGCCAGCAGCTTGAGCCGGGGGGATGAGCAGTTCTTC; J gene: TRBJ2-1; D gene: TRBD2; V gene: TRBV5-1; clone size: .
CDR3 protein: CASSRDSYEQYF; CDR3 DNA: TGTGCCAGCAGCAGAGACAGCTACGAGCAGTACTTC; J gene: TRBJ2-7; D gene: .; V gene: TRBV6-5; clone size: .
CDR3 protein: CASLGGWSNIQYF; CDR3 DNA: TGTGCCAGCCTGGGGGGGTGGTCGAACATTCAGTACTTC; J gene: TRBJ2-4; D gene: TRBD2; V gene: TRBV2; clone size: .
CDR3 protein: CASSSRSGAYEQYF; CDR3 DNA: TGTGCCAGTAGTTCTAGATCGGGGGCCTACGAGCAGTACTTC; J gene: TRBJ2-7; D gene: .; V gene: TRBV19; clone size: .
CDR3 protein: CASSPPRDRAMNTEAFF; CDR3 DNA: TGTGCCAGCTCACCTCCCCGGGACAGGGCAATGAACACTGAAGCTTTCTTT; J gene: TRBJ1-1; D gene: TRBD1; V gene: TRBV18; clone size: .
CDR3 protein: CASSPEQGWYQETQYF; CDR3 DNA: TGTGCCAGCTCACCAGAGCAGGGCTGGTACCAAGAGACCCAGTACTTC; J gene: TRBJ2-5; D gene: .; V gene: TRBV18; clone size: .
CDR3 protein: CASKIRTSGKNEQFF; CDR3 DNA: TGTGCCAGCAAGATAAGGACTAGCGGGAAGAATGAGCAGTTCTTC; J gene: TRBJ2-1; D gene: TRBD2; V gene: TRBV27; clone size: .
CDR3 protein: CASSARTSGSWRLETQYF; CDR3 DNA: TGTGCCAGCAGCGCCAGGACTAGCGGGAGTTGGCGGTTGGAGACCCAGTACTTC; J gene: TRBJ2-5; D gene: TRBD2; V gene: TRBV11-2; clone size: few
CDR3 protein: CASSPAGQEFYGYTF; CDR3 DNA: TGTGCCAGCTCACCCGCGGGACAGGAGTTCTATGGCTACACCTTC; J gene: TRBJ1-2; D gene: TRBD1; V gene: TRBV18; clone size: few
CDR3 protein: CASSLGGGFSGNTIYF; CDR3 DNA: TGTGCCAGCAGCTTGGGAGGGGGCTTCTCTGGAAACACCATATATTTT; J gene: TRBJ1-3; D gene: TRBD1; V gene: TRBV5-4; clone size: .
CDR3 protein: CASSPRPGQGLEKLFF; CDR3 DNA: TGTGCCAGCAGCCCCAGGCCGGGACAGGGGCTTGAAAAACTGTTTTTT; J gene: TRBJ1-4; D gene: TRBD1; V gene: TRBV11-2; clone size: once
CDR3 protein: CASSQFLAYEQYF; CDR3 DNA: TGCGCCAGCAGCCAATTCTTAGCTTACGAGCAGTACTTC; J gene: TRBJ2-7; D gene: .; V gene: TRBV4-1; clone size: .
CDR3 protein: CASSFPLAGGQETQYF; CDR3 DNA: TGTGCCAGCAGCTTCCCGCTAGCGGGAGGCCAGGAGACCCAGTACTTC; J gene: TRBJ2-5; D gene: TRBD2; V gene: TRBV7-9; clone size: .
CDR3 protein: CATSRDGAGPEEQYF; CDR3 DNA: TGTGCCACCAGCAGAGATGGGGCGGGGCCCGAGGAGCAGTACTTC; J gene: TRBJ2-7; D gene: .; V gene: TRBV15; clone size: once
CDR3 protein: CASSREGGNTEAFF; CDR3 DNA: TGCGCCAGCAGCCGGGAGGGGGGGAACACTGAAGCTTTCTTT; J gene: TRBJ1-1; D gene: .; V gene: TRBV5-1; clone size: few
CDR3 protein: CASSRKQGLGSYNSPLHF; CDR3 DNA: TGTGCCAGCAGTCGGAAACAGGGTTTGGGCTCCTATAATTCACCCCTCCACTTT; J gene: TRBJ1-6; D gene: .; V gene: TRBV28; clone size: few
CDR3 protein: CASSSPAVGGRNEQYF; CDR3 DNA: TGTGCCAGCAGCTCCCCGGCCGTCGGGGGTAGGAACGAGCAGTACTTC; J gene: TRBJ2-7; D gene: .; V gene: TRBV7-6; clone size: few
CDR3 protein: CASSQRAGVFETQYF; CDR3 DNA: TGTGCCAGCAGTCAGAGGGCGGGAGTATTCGAGACCCAGTACTTC; J gene: TRBJ2-5; D gene: TRBD2; V gene: TRBV28; clone size: .
CDR3 protein: CASTSRGGHDTGELFF; CDR3 DNA: TGTGCCAGCACTAGCCGGGGGGGGCACGACACCGGGGAGCTGTTTTTT; J gene: TRBJ2-2; D gene: TRBD2; V gene: TRBV5-6; clone size: .
CDR3 protein: CASSGPGQANYEQYF; CDR3 DNA: TGTGCCAGTAGTGGACCGGGACAGGCGAACTACGAGCAGTACTTC; J gene: TRBJ2-7; D gene: TRBD1; V gene: TRBV19; clone size: .
CDR3 protein: CSSAGGSHNEQFF; CDR3 DNA: TGCAGCTCAGCGGGGGGGTCCCACAATGAGCAGTTCTTC; J gene: TRBJ2-1; D gene: TRBD2; V gene: TRBV29-1; clone size: once